The 18 T cell receptor beta chains presented below share a single source sample, sequenced in a study of T cells in Graves' hyperthyroidism and ophthalmopathy. Regions amplified from RNA transcripts were the TCR beta CDR3 regions. Primed by the HTBI set, a first-round RT-PCR was run on the TCR CDR3. TCRdb passed the multiplex PCR reads through MiXCR, listing each CDR3 protein once. The sample holds 480,000 or so distinct CDR3 sequences; 46% are singletons and the top ten take about 45%. Sequenced material: peripheral blood or thyroid tissue (not recorded which). Every receptor here comes from an adult woman with Graves' disease, either hyperthyroidism or ophthalmopathy (not recorded which).

This clonotype was counted only a few times. The chain has TRBV7-9 and TRBJ2-7, with 10 bases lining up with TRBD1. CDR1 is SEHNR, CDR2 FQNEAQ, per germline (reference sequence). This CDR3 spans 15 amino acids. Unmatched junction bases numbered 9, after V lost 5 bases and J lost 5 bases. CDR3 residues: CASSLLTGGFNEQYF. The CDR3 DNA is TGTGCCAGCAGCCTCCTGACAGGGGGCTTCAACGAGCAGTACTTC.

In this sample, this clonotype turned up a few times. The V call is TRBV27, the J call TRBJ2-6; weak D call: TRBD2 (5 bases). V was clipped by 7 bases and J by 0 bases, with 10 bases between them. CDR1 MNHEY and CDR2 SMNVEV come from the germline V gene (reference sequence). The CDR3 covers 15 residues. The CDR3 region has the DNA TGTGCCAGCAAAGGGAGAAGCTCTGGGGCCAACGTCCTGACTTTC. Protein: CASKGRSSGANVLTF.

The rearrangement uses TRBV10-3 and TRBJ2-5; no clear D gene. CDR1 is ENHRY, CDR2 SYGVKD, per germline. V lost 2 bases and J lost 1, with 8 bases in between. This CDR3 contains 14 residues. The CDR3 DNA reads as TGTGCCATCAGTGAGATGGCAGGCCAAGAGACCCAGTACTTC. Protein sequence: CAISEMAGQETQYF.

This clonotype showed up just a few times. The rearrangement uses TRBV29-1 and TRBJ2-5; D possibly uses TRBD1 or TRBD2 (5 bases each). The CDR3 has 12 amino acids. Germline V CDR1 and CDR2: SQVTM, ANQGSEA. Trimming took off 7 bases at V and 3 bases at J, with 12 bases between the two ends. The chain's CDR3 is CSAPGPKETQYF. CDR3 bases: TGCAGCGCACCGGGGCCAAAAGAGACCCAGTACTTC.

The rearrangement links TRBV2 to TRBJ1-1; 7 positions agree with TRBD1. From germline, CDR1 is SNHLY and CDR2 FYNNEI. The CDR3 is made up of 14 amino acids. The CDR3 coding sequence is TGTGCTAGGCCGAGGGGACAGATGAACACTGAAGCTTTCTTT. Its translation is CARPRGQMNTEAFF.

The sample holds one count of this clonotype. This chain links TRBV7-2 with TRBJ1-6; no firm D call. CDR1 SGHTA and CDR2 FQGNSA come from the germline V gene. The CDR3 is made up of 12 amino acids. Between the trimmed V and J ends, which lost 3 bases and 10 bases, there was a span of 7 bases. CDR3 sequence reads: CASSFPPSPLHF. Here the CDR3 DNA reads TGTGCCAGCAGCTTCCCCCCCTCACCCCTCCACTTT.

In this sample, this clonotype turned up a few times. The CDR3 protein is CASSLVGGGRKHYEQYF. CDR3 DNA sequence: TGTGCCAGCAGTCTCGTGGGGGGCGGGAGGAAACATTACGAGCAGTACTTC. The genes are TRBV27 and TRBJ2-7, with 8 nucleotides matching TRBD2. CDR3 size: 17 residues. V shed 5 bases, J shed 4 bases, and the junction held 16 bases outside the gene matches. CDR1 and CDR2 (germline): MNHEY, SMNVEV (reference sequence).

This clonotype occurred a few times. The V call is TRBV4-1, the J call TRBJ1-5; 10 bases fit TRBD1. There are 16 residues in the CDR3. Germline V gene lookup returns CDR1 MGHRA and CDR2 YSYEKL. Trimming cost V 1 base and J 6 bases; bases outside gene matches: 6. CDR3 nucleotides: TGCGCCAGCAGCCAAGTGACAGGGGGCGCAGGTCAGCCCCAGCATTTT. Its protein is CASSQVTGGAGQPQHF.

This clonotype was observed at least ten times. V usage is TRBV29-1 and J usage is TRBJ1-1, with a tentative D call TRBD1 (5 bases). The CDR3 extends over 15 amino acids. V lost 6 bases to trimming and J lost 8 bases, with 25 bases between them. Germline CDR1 reads SQVTM; CDR2 reads ANQGSEA. CDR3 region: CSVVARGVGKVEAFF. CDR3 nucleotide sequence: TGCAGCGTGGTGGCCCGGGGGGTAGGTAAAGTGGAAGCTTTCTTT.

The chain uses TRBV7-6 and TRBJ2-5; no clear D. Trimming pared 5 bases from V and 5 bases from J, leaving 18 bases between. This CDR3 contains 15 residues. The germline V gene encodes CDR1 SGHVS and CDR2 FNYEAQ. CDR3 DNA: TGTGCCAGCAGCGATCCGGGCCTCCATCGGGAGACCCAGTACTTC. Amino acids: CASSDPGLHRETQYF. Full variable domain (rest looked up from reference TRBV7-6 and TRBJ2-5): GAGVSQSPRYKVTKRGQDVALRCDPISGHVSLYWYRQALGQGPEFLTYFNYEAQQDKSGLPNDRFSAERPEGSISTLTIQRTEQRDSAMYRCASSDPGLHRETQYFGPGTRLLVL.

V is TRBV29-1 and J is TRBJ1-4; no firm D call. This CDR3 is 13 amino acids long. The germline CDR1 and CDR2 sequences are SQVTM and ANQGSEA. The V end was cut by 6 bases, the J end by 0 bases, with 8 bases between. CDR3 residues: CSVNSATNEKLFF. DNA for the CDR3: TGCAGCGTGAATTCTGCAACTAATGAAAAACTGTTTTTT.

Many counts were recorded for this clonotype. The chain couples TRBV20-1 to TRBJ1-1; 7 nucleotides align to TRBD1. Germline values: CDR1 DFQATT, CDR2 SNEGSKA (reference sequence). The CDR3 loop spans 16 amino acids. The J segment lost 1 base and the V segment lost 0 bases, leaving 8 bases of the junction unmatched. The CDR3 here is CSARDSKDRSNTEAFF. The CDR3 DNA reads TGCAGTGCTAGAGATTCTAAGGACAGGTCGAACACTGAAGCTTTCTTT.

This clonotype was recorded at least ten times. The chain has TRBV7-9 and TRBJ1-1; D not certain. Germline values: CDR1 SEHNR, CDR2 FQNEAQ (reference sequence). This CDR3 spans 11 amino acids. The V end was cut by 5 bases, the J end by 7 bases, with 8 bases between. In nucleotides, the CDR3 is TGTGCCAGCAGCCCCCGGGTTGAAGCTTTCTTT. Translation: CASSPRVEAFF. Full variable domain (missing parts from reference TRBV7-9 and TRBJ1-1): DTGVSQNPRHKITKRGQNVTFRCDPISEHNRLYWYRQTLGQGPEFLTYFQNEAQLEKSRLLSDRFSAERPKGSFSTLEIQRTEQGDSAMYLCASSPRVEAFFGQGTRLTVV.

With regard to this clonotype: Possible read error: a much larger clone is one base away. The chain links TRBV20-1 to TRBJ1-5; weak D call: TRBD1 (5 bases). CDR3 length: 13 amino acids. With 0 bases removed from V and 6 bases from J, the gap between germline ends came to 9 bases. CDR1 DFQATT and CDR2 SNEGSKA come from the germline V gene (reference sequence). The DNA of the CDR3 is TGCAGTGCTAGAGATGGGACGGGTCAGCCCCAGCATTTT. Translating it yields CSARDGTGQPQHF.

This clonotype was counted between two and nine times. The chain carries TRBV10-3 and TRBJ1-5; D is unresolved. Germline values: CDR1 ENHRY, CDR2 SYGVKD. Deletions cut 11 bases from V and 7 bases from J, with 18 bases between. The CDR3 consists of 13 residues. CDR3 residues: CAGAAMLGQPQHF. DNA for the CDR3: TGTGCCGGTGCCGCAATGCTGGGGCAGCCCCAGCATTTT.

This clonotype was observed at least ten times. The genes are TRBV15 and TRBJ2-7; 11 bases line up with TRBD2. The junction had 8 bases not matched to a gene; V was cut back by 3 bases and J by 4 bases. Germline CDR1 LNHNV, CDR2 YYDKDF (reference sequence). CDR3 length equals 16 residues. CDR3 sequence (DNA): TGTGCCACCAGCAGGGGAGCCGGACTAGCGGGTTACGAGCAGTACTTC. This encodes CATSRGAGLAGYEQYF.

This clonotype showed up just a few times. The chain recombines TRBV9 with TRBJ1-3; D gene ambiguous. CDR1 is SGDLS, CDR2 YYNGEE, per germline. The CDR3 totals 14 residues. Trimming stripped 1 base from V and 0 bases from J, with 5 bases between. The CDR3 DNA is TGTGCCAGCAGCGTAATGGGCTCTGGAAACACCATATATTTT. It specifies CASSVMGSGNTIYF.

This clonotype was found a few times. The rearrangement joins TRBV7-8 to TRBJ1-3; perhaps TRBD1 as D (5 bases). V was clipped by 0 bases and J by 0 bases, with 9 bases between them. CDR1 is SGHVS and CDR2 is FQNEAQ in the germline V gene. The CDR3 sequence is 16 residues long. The CDR3 nucleotides are TGTGCCAGCAGCTTAGCTCAGACAGACTCTGGAAACACCATATATTTT. Protein sequence: CASSLAQTDSGNTIYF.